This T cell receptor (beta chain) is drawn from a study of technical replicates of blood from several donors. Generated by immunoSEQ multiplex PCR, the TCRdb table keeps only in-frame clones and is missing some. The sample shows some 70,000 clones, roughly 97% of them seen only once. The V and J ends lost 2 bases and 3 bases respectively, with 11 bases between them. The CDR3 covers 14 residues. Germline CDR1 LGHNA, CDR2 YNFKEQ. The TCR comes from a human donor in good health. Material: T cells isolated from PBMCs. The chain is built from TRBV4-2 and TRBJ2-7; TRBD1 is a possible D gene (6 bases). The CDR3 DNA reads TGTGCCAGCAGCCAAAGGGGGTGGAACTACGAGCAGTACTTC. It codes for CASSQRGWNYEQYF.